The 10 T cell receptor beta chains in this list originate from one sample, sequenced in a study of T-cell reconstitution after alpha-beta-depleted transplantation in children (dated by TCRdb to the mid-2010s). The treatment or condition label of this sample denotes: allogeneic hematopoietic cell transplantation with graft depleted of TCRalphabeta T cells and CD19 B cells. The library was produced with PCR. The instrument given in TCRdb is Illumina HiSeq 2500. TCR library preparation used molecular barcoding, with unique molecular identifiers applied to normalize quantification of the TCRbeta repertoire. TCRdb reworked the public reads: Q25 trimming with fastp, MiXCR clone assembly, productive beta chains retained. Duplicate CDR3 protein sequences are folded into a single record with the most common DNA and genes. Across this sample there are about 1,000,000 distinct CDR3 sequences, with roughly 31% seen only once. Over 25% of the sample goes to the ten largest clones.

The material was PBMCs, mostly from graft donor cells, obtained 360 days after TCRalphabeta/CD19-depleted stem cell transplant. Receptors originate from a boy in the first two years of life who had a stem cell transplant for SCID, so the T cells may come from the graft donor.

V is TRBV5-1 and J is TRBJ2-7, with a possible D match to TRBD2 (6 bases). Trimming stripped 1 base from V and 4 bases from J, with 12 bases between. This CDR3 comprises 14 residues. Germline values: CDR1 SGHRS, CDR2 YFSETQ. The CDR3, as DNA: TGCGCCAGCAGCTTGTGGCGGGGCCGGTACGAGCAGTACTTC. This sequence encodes CASSLWRGRYEQYF.

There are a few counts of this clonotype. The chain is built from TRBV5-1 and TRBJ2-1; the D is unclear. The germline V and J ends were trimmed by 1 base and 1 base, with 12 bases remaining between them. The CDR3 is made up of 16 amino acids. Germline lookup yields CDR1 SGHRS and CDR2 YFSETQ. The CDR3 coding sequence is TGCGCCAGCAGCTTGTTCCAGGTAGGTTCCTACAATGAGCAGTTCTTC. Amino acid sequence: CASSLFQVGSYNEQFF. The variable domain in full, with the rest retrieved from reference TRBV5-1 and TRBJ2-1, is KAGVTQTPRYLIKTRGQQVTLSCSPISGHRSVSWYQQTPGQGLQFLFEYFSETQRNKGNFPGRFSGRQFSNSRSEMNVSTLELGDSALYLCASSLFQVGSYNEQFFGPGTRLTVL.

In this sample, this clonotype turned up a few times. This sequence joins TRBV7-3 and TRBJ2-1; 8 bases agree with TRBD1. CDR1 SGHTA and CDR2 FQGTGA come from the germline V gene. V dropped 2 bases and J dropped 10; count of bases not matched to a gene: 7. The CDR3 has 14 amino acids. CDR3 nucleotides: TGTGCCAGCAGCTTAGTGGCAGGGGGCTTGGAGCAGTTCTTC. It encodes CASSLVAGGLEQFF.

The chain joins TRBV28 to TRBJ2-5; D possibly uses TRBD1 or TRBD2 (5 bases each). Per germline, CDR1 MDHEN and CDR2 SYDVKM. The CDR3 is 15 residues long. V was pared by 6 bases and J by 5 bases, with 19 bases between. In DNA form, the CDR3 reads TGTGCCAGCAGCCCCCGGGACCCGGGCCTCGAGACCCAGTACTTC. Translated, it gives CASSPRDPGLETQYF.

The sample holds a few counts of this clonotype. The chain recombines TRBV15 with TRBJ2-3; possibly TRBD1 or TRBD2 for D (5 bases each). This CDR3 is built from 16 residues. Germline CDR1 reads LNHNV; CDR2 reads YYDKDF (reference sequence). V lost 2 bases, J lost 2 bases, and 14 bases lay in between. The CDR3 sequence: CATSRRTRGTTDTQYF. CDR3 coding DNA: TGTGCCACCAGCAGACGCACACGAGGGACCACAGATACGCAGTATTTT.

CDR3 nucleotides: TGTGCCAGCAACCCGGCCGGAGGGGGTGAAGCTTTCTTT. Translated, it gives CASNPAGGGEAFF. This rearrangement joins TRBV13 to TRBJ1-1, with D possibly matching TRBD1 (6 bases). With 7 bases removed from V and 7 bases from J, the gap between germline ends came to 16 bases. Germline loops: CDR1 PRHDT, CDR2 FYEKMQ (reference sequence). The CDR3 spans 13 residues.

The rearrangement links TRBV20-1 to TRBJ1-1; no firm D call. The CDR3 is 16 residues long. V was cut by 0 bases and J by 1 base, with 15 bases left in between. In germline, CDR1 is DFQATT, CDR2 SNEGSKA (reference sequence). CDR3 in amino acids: CSARDIFSTPNTEAFF. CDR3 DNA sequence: TGCAGTGCTAGAGATATCTTCTCGACGCCGAACACTGAAGCTTTCTTT.

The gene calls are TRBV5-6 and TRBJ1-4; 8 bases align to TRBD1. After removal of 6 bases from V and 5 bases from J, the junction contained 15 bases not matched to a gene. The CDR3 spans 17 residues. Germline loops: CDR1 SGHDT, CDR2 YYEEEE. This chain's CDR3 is CASTKRRTGIDNEKLFF. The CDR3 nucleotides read TGTGCCAGCACCAAGCGTCGGACAGGGATAGACAATGAAAAACTGTTTTTT.

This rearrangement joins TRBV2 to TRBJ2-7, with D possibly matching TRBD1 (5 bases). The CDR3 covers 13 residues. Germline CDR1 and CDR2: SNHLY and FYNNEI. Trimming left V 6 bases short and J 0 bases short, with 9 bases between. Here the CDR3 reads CASSLQDSYEQYF. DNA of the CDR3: TGTGCCAGCAGCCTACAGGACTCCTACGAGCAGTACTTC.

The CDR3 coding sequence is TGTGCCAGCAGGCAGACTAGCGGGAATCACATGAATACGCAGTATTTT. It is translated as CASRQTSGNHMNTQYF. V gene TRBV12-3 or TRBV12-4 combines with J gene TRBJ2-3; 11 positions match TRBD2. J was trimmed by 7 bases and V by 6 bases; bases with no gene match: 12. The CDR3 contains 16 residues.